The 13 T cell receptor beta chains in this list originate from one sample, sequenced in a study of CD8 T cells in Susac syndrome. With random hexamers, roughly 0.5 to 1 ug RNA was reverse transcribed. TCRdb called the immunoSEQ multiplex PCR reads again in MiXCR, with one record for every CDR3 protein. The table has 100,000 or so distinct CDR3 sequences, 85% to 95% seen once. Sequencing used CD4+ T cells from PBMCs. These receptors were collected from a human donor with Susac syndrome.

The rearrangement links TRBV9 to TRBJ2-3; D ambiguous. Germline assignment: CDR1 SGDLS and CDR2 YYNGEE. This CDR3 has 15 residues. With 3 bases removed from V and 5 bases from J, the gap between germline ends came to 16 bases. CDR3 bases: TGTGCCAGCAGCGCCGACGCTTCCCTGGGAGATACGCAGTATTTT. This gives the protein CASSADASLGDTQYF.

This chain's CDR3 is CASSQSIGGVGEQFF. In nucleotides, the CDR3 is TGTGCCAGCAGCCAATCGATTGGAGGGGTCGGGGAGCAGTTCTTC. This chain uses TRBV16 with TRBJ2-1; possible D gene TRBD2, 6 bases. Trimming pared 0 bases from V and 10 bases from J, leaving 16 bases between. This CDR3 comprises 15 residues. Per the germline V gene, CDR1 is KGHSY and CDR2 is FQNENV.

The chain joins TRBV20-1 to TRBJ1-6, with unresolved D. Germline-derived CDR1 and CDR2 are DFQATT and SNEGSKA (reference sequence). Trimming left V 1 base short and J 0 bases short, with 13 bases between. The CDR3 runs 17 residues. The CDR3 loop is CSARVGTPSSYNSPLHF. The CDR3 DNA sequence: TGCAGTGCTAGAGTGGGTACCCCCAGCTCCTATAATTCACCCCTCCACTTT.

The gene calls are TRBV30 and TRBJ2-2; D is unclear. CDR1 and CDR2 from the germline V gene are GTSNPN and SVGIG (reference sequence). Trimming took 5 bases from V and 0 from J, leaving 10 bases between them. The CDR3 has 14 amino acids. CDR3 nucleotides: TGTGCCTGGGCCCGACTCGCGAACACCGGGGAGCTGTTTTTT. Translation gives CAWARLANTGELFF.

This chain links TRBV7-6 with TRBJ1-6; weak D call: TRBD1 (6 bases). The CDR3 is made up of 15 amino acids. With 1 base removed from V and 7 bases from J, the gap between germline ends came to 11 bases. The germline CDR1 and CDR2 sequences are SGHVS and FNYEAQ. CDR3 region: CASSLGQGKNSPLHF. As DNA, the CDR3 is TGTGCCAGCAGCTTAGGCCAGGGGAAAAATTCACCCCTCCACTTT.

This chain links TRBV20-1 with TRBJ2-5; D call uncertain. Trimming took off 1 base at V and 3 bases at J, with 12 bases between the two ends. The CDR3 sequence is 14 residues long. The V gene's germline CDR1 is DFQATT and CDR2 SNEGSKA (reference sequence). CDR3 sequence (DNA): TGCAGTGCTAGAGGTTGGAACGGAAAAGAGACCCAGTACTTC. Translated, it gives CSARGWNGKETQYF.

The gene calls are TRBV5-1 and TRBJ2-7; tentatively, D is TRBD1 (6 bases). V lost 6 bases, J lost 6 bases, and 25 bases lay in between. Germline V CDR1 and CDR2: SGHRS, YFSETQ. The length of the CDR3 is 16 residues. This CDR3 is CASNQGPETPRSEQYF. As DNA, the CDR3 is TGCGCCAGCAACCAGGGGCCGGAGACCCCTCGCTCCGAGCAGTACTTC.

The CDR3 region is CASRGRGLGEQYF. Written as DNA, the CDR3 is TGTGCCAGCAGAGGGAGGGGGCTGGGCGAGCAGTACTTC. J is TRBJ2-5 and V is TRBV5-8; TRBD1 or TRBD2 may be the D gene (7 bases each). The end of the DNA fits TRBJ2-7 better, so the J call may be wrong. CDR3 size: 13 residues. Germline CDR1 reads SGHTS; CDR2 reads YDEGEE.

This clonotype is a singleton in its sample. The V and J genes are TRBV4-1 and TRBJ1-5; D unresolved. CDR1 is MGHRA and CDR2 is YSYEKL in the germline V gene. The CDR3 contains 14 residues. Trimming pared 8 bases from V and 4 bases from J, leaving 15 bases between. The CDR3 nucleotides read TGCGCCAGCGCAGATTCCGGGAGGAATCAGCCCCAGCATTTT. Its protein is CASADSGRNQPQHF.

This clonotype was seen only once. This chain uses TRBV12-5 with TRBJ2-7; D could derive from TRBD1 or TRBD2 (5 bases each). The V and J ends lost 6 bases and 4 bases respectively, with 16 bases between them. The CDR3 is 14 residues long. Germline V gives CDR1 LGHNT, CDR2 FRNRAP. The CDR3 DNA reads as TGTGCTAGTGGGCCCGGTGGGACGCTTTACGAGCAGTACTTC. It encodes CASGPGGTLYEQYF.

The chain joins TRBV28 to TRBJ2-3, with 8 nucleotides matching TRBD2. The CDR3 is made up of 14 amino acids. J was trimmed by 4 bases and V by 4 bases; bases with no gene match: 4. Germline V gene data show CDR1 as MDHEN and CDR2 as SYDVKM. The CDR3 nucleotides are TGTGCCAGCAGTTCTCAGCGGGGGTCAGATACGCAGTATTTT. Protein sequence: CASSSQRGSDTQYF.

The gene calls are TRBV14 and TRBJ1-3; a weak D match, TRBD1 (6 bases). V was cut by 4 bases and J by 0 bases, with 13 bases left in between. This CDR3 has 16 amino acids. Looked up from germline, CDR1 is SGHDN and CDR2 is FVKESK. CDR3 residues: CASSLSRQVSGNTIYF. CDR3 in DNA: TGTGCCAGCAGCCTCTCCCGACAGGTCTCTGGAAACACCATATATTTT.

The chain links TRBV6-1 to TRBJ2-5; 9 bases match TRBD2. The CDR3 runs 15 residues. In germline, CDR1 is MNHNS, CDR2 SASEGT. The junction had 2 bases not matched to a gene; V was cut back by 1 base and J by 2 bases. The CDR3 here is CASSEDAGGQETQYF. The CDR3 bases are TGTGCCAGCAGTGAAGATGCGGGGGGGCAAGAGACCCAGTACTTC.